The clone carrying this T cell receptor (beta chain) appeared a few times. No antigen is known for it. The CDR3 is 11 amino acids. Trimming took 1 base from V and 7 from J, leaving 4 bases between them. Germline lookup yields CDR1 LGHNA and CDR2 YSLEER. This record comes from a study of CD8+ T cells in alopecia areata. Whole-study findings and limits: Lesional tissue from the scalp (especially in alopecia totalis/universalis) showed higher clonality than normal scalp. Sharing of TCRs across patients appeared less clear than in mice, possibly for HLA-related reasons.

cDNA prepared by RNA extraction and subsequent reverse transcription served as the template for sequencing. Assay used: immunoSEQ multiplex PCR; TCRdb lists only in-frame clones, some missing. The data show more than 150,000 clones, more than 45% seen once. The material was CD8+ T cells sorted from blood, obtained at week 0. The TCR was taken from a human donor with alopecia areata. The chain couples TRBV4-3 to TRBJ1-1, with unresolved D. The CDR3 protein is CASSQGFEAFF. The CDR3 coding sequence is TGCGCCAGCAGCCAAGGCTTTGAAGCTTTCTTT.